The clone carrying this TCR beta chain appeared many times. Its target is unknown. V was cut by 4 bases and J by 0 bases, with 19 bases left in between. The CDR3 has 18 amino acids. This record comes from a study of T cells in Graves' hyperthyroidism and ophthalmopathy. Study conclusions and caveats: In the blood, most expanded thyroid clonotypes above 0.001 appeared as well. Model-based prediction identified ophthalmopathy a median 6.5 months prior to its onset.

A patient was excluded if there was uncontrolled infection, other autoimmune disease, pregnancy or lactation. Based on clinical symptoms, serum thyroxine and TRAb, thyroid ultrasound and orbital computed tomography, diagnoses were reached. Authors of the study amplified TCR beta CDR3 regions from RNA transcripts. The TCR CDR3 first-round RT-PCR relied on the HTBI primer set. TCRdb processed the multiplex PCR reads anew with MiXCR; each CDR3 protein has one entry. The sample has under 400,000 distinct CDR3 sequences, approximately 13% seen once. Sequenced material: blood. The TCR originated in a woman under 30 with Graves' hyperthyroidism. The gene calls are TRBV12-3 or TRBV12-4 and TRBJ2-1, with D possibly matching TRBD2 (6 bases). The DNA for the CDR3 is TGTGCCAGCAGTTCTAGCGCGGGTGGAGCGGACTCCTACAATGAGCAGTTCTTC. Protein sequence: CASSSSAGGADSYNEQFF.